The clone carrying this T cell receptor beta chain was seen a few times. Its antigen is unknown. A much larger clone differs by one base, so this may be a read error. This specimen comes from a study of T cells in Graves' hyperthyroidism and ophthalmopathy. Study-wide points: The blood repertoire included most of the expanded thyroid clonotypes above 0.001.

The TCR beta CDR3 regions underwent amplification using RNA transcripts as the source. During a first-round RT-PCR of the TCR CDR3, the HTBI primer set was used. TCRdb reprocessed the multiplex PCR reads with MiXCR, giving one entry per CDR3 protein. The table includes about 350,000 distinct CDR3 sequences, less than 20% detected once. Germline CDR1 and CDR2: MNHNS and SASEGT. V shed 7 bases and J shed 4 bases, with 19 bases lying between them. The CDR3 is made up of 15 amino acids. The specimen was blood. This receptor was obtained from a woman aged 40 to 55 with Graves' ophthalmopathy. The chain joins TRBV6-1 to TRBJ1-2, with TRBD1 as a possible D gene (5 bases). Written as DNA, the CDR3 is TGTGCCAGCAAATTAGAAGGGGTCGGCGGCTATGGCTACACCTTC. Translated: CASKLEGVGGYGYTF.